This is a list of T cell receptor beta chains from one sample in a study of blood T cell repertoires in COVID-19. Sequencing used immunoSEQ multiplex PCR; TCRdb keeps in-frame clones, though not all of them. The sample has tens of thousands of clones, roughly 80% seen once. Sequenced: peripheral blood. The receptors were sampled from a man aged 55-75 years with acute or convalescent COVID-19. The CDR3 runs from the conserved cysteine through the conserved F or W. The D gene is left open where the match is weak. The size field is filled for only some rows; it gives once, few, many or a size class.

TRBJ2-7 | - | TRBV7-2 | 15 | TRBD1 | CASSVKSTGPDEQYF | TGTGCCAGCAGCGTCAAATCGACAGGGCCCGACGAGCAGTACTTC
TRBJ1-2 | few | TRBV19 | 14 | TRBD1 | CASGVTGGAYGYTF | TGTGCCAGTGGGGTGACAGGGGGTGCCTATGGCTACACCTTC
TRBJ2-3 | - | TRBV4-3 | 15 | TRBD2 | CASSQTRTSGALYYF | TGCGCCAGCAGCCAAACTCGGACTAGCGGGGCCCTGTATTATTTT
TRBJ2-5 | - | TRBV9 | 15 | TRBD1 | CASSPSPTGLETQYF | TGTGCCAGCAGCCCTTCCCCGACAGGGCTAGAGACCCAGTACTTC
TRBJ1-6 | once | TRBV19 | 17 | TRBD1 | CASSLRTGTGYNSPLHF | TGTGCCAGTAGTCTACGAACCGGGACAGGGTATAATTCACCCCTCCACTTT
TRBJ1-2 | - | TRBV5-4 | 18 | - | CASSLVVGGQPRVYGYTF | TGTGCCAGCAGCTTGGTAGTCGGAGGACAGCCTCGGGTCTATGGCTACACCTTC
TRBJ1-2 | - | TRBV16 | 15 | - | CASSQQGPYGYGYTF | TGTGCCAGCAGCCAACAGGGGCCCTATGGGTATGGCTACACCTTC
TRBJ2-2 | few | TRBV7-2 | 16 | TRBD2 | CASSLRRGRGTGELFF | TGTGCCAGCAGCTTGAGACGGGGGAGGGGAACCGGGGAGCTGTTTTTT
TRBJ1-1 | once | TRBV7-2 | 14 | TRBD1 | CASSWTGGNTEAFF | TGTGCCAGCAGCTGGACAGGGGGCAACACTGAAGCTTTCTTT
TRBJ1-2 | - | TRBV15 | 19 | TRBD1 | CATDRDAPSHLRTNYGYTF | TGTGCCACCGACAGGGATGCACCTAGCCACTTGCGTACTAACTATGGCTACACCTTC
TRBJ1-5 | - | TRBV6-2/TRBV6-3 | 15 | - | CASSYAGGSDQPQHF | TGTGCCAGCAGTTACGCTGGGGGGTCCGATCAGCCCCAGCATTTT
TRBJ2-7 | - | TRBV7-9 | 14 | - | CASSVQGSSYEQYF | TGTGCCAGCAGCGTACAGGGAAGCTCCTACGAGCAGTACTTC
TRBJ1-2 | - | TRBV9 | 15 | TRBD1 | CASSPRDRVGYGYTF | TGTGCCAGCAGCCCCCGGGACAGGGTAGGCTATGGCTACACCTTC
TRBJ1-5 | - | TRBV5-6 | 15 | TRBD1 | CASSDRGGANQPQHF | TGTGCCAGCAGCGACAGGGGTGGTGCCAATCAGCCCCAGCATTTT
TRBJ1-5 | few | TRBV5-4 | 13 | - | CASSLDGDQPQHF | TGTGCCAGCAGCTTGGACGGGGATCAGCCCCAGCATTTT
TRBJ1-4 | - | TRBV2 | 14 | - | CASSPRGTNEKLFF | TGTGCCAGCAGCCCCAGGGGTACTAATGAAAAACTGTTTTTT